This is a list of T cell receptor beta chains from one sample in a study of vaccination effects on CD4 cells after COVID-19. No cognate antigen is known for these TCRs. Produced via immunoSEQ multiplex PCR; TCRdb's table is partial and in-frame only. Counted here are tens of thousands of clones, just under 85% occurring once; the ten biggest clones make up 2%. Sequencing was performed on CD4+ T cells from PBMCs cultured with HCoV-NL63 spike peptides, taken after COVID-19 vaccination. These receptors were collected from a human donor who received a COVID-19 vaccine. Some clones in this sample may be carry-over from other donors' samples. Each CDR3 is given with its conserved first and last residue. Each record gives: V gene, D gene, clone size, J gene, CDR3 protein. The D gene is left open where the match is weak. Clone size appears in some rows only: once, few, many, or a class for an expanded clone.

V gene: TRBV18
D gene: .
clone size: .
J gene: TRBJ1-1
CDR3 protein: CASSDLGRNTEAFF

V gene: TRBV6-5
D gene: TRBD1
clone size: .
J gene: TRBJ1-1
CDR3 protein: CASRQGDLNTEAFF

V gene: TRBV6-2/TRBV6-3
D gene: TRBD2
clone size: .
J gene: TRBJ2-3
CDR3 protein: CASSYSSSGSEAQYF

V gene: TRBV5-1
D gene: .
clone size: few
J gene: TRBJ2-3
CDR3 protein: CASSLGSTDTQYF

V gene: TRBV5-1
D gene: TRBD1
clone size: .
J gene: TRBJ2-2
CDR3 protein: CASSLRQGTGELFF

V gene: TRBV24-1
D gene: TRBD1
clone size: .
J gene: TRBJ2-4
CDR3 protein: CATSSTGDGKNIQYF

V gene: TRBV7-2
D gene: .
clone size: once
J gene: TRBJ2-6
CDR3 protein: CASSLLVGGANVLTF

V gene: TRBV19
D gene: .
clone size: .
J gene: TRBJ1-4
CDR3 protein: CASSPFSTELEKLFF

V gene: TRBV24-1
D gene: .
clone size: .
J gene: TRBJ1-2
CDR3 protein: CATSAGGRSYGYTF

V gene: TRBV10-1
D gene: TRBD1
clone size: few
J gene: TRBJ1-2
CDR3 protein: CASSATGMGGYTF

V gene: TRBV24-1
D gene: TRBD1
clone size: .
J gene: TRBJ2-3
CDR3 protein: CATSDATGADTQYF

V gene: TRBV6-2/TRBV6-3
D gene: .
clone size: .
J gene: TRBJ2-3
CDR3 protein: CASSQAKALGTDTQYF

V gene: TRBV7-2
D gene: .
clone size: few
J gene: TRBJ1-3
CDR3 protein: CASRGTSDTIYF

V gene: TRBV30
D gene: .
clone size: .
J gene: TRBJ2-1
CDR3 protein: CAWRVRGAYNEQFF

V gene: TRBV5-1
D gene: .
clone size: .
J gene: TRBJ2-3
CDR3 protein: CASSWDSGYTQYF

V gene: TRBV9
D gene: .
clone size: few
J gene: TRBJ1-1
CDR3 protein: CASSVEGGNTEAFF

V gene: TRBV7-2
D gene: .
clone size: .
J gene: TRBJ2-5
CDR3 protein: CASSLAGWGETQYF

V gene: TRBV3-1/TRBV3-2
D gene: TRBD1
clone size: .
J gene: TRBJ1-4
CDR3 protein: CASSPGQGQGEKLFF

V gene: TRBV18
D gene: .
clone size: .
J gene: TRBJ1-2
CDR3 protein: CASSPTEVRGYTF

V gene: TRBV6-5
D gene: .
clone size: few
J gene: TRBJ1-5
CDR3 protein: CASRGVGNQPQHF

V gene: TRBV19
D gene: TRBD1
clone size: .
J gene: TRBJ2-5
CDR3 protein: CASRDRGRETQYF

V gene: TRBV19
D gene: TRBD1
clone size: few
J gene: TRBJ1-1
CDR3 protein: CASRNTGVGTEAFF

V gene: TRBV7-9
D gene: TRBD2
clone size: .
J gene: TRBJ2-5
CDR3 protein: CASSLAERGDRETQYF

V gene: TRBV5-1
D gene: TRBD1
clone size: .
J gene: TRBJ1-6
CDR3 protein: CASSHGTGVTPLHF

V gene: TRBV9
D gene: .
clone size: .
J gene: TRBJ2-3
CDR3 protein: CASSAPTGSTDTQYF

V gene: TRBV6-4
D gene: .
clone size: .
J gene: TRBJ2-3
CDR3 protein: CASSEGRGDTQYF

V gene: TRBV5-1
D gene: .
clone size: .
J gene: TRBJ2-1
CDR3 protein: CASSLGGSHGEQFF

V gene: TRBV30
D gene: .
clone size: few
J gene: TRBJ2-3
CDR3 protein: CAWSVLDTQYF

V gene: TRBV7-3
D gene: .
clone size: once
J gene: TRBJ1-1
CDR3 protein: CASRGGNTEAFF

V gene: TRBV5-1
D gene: .
clone size: .
J gene: TRBJ2-4
CDR3 protein: CASSAALGENIQYF

V gene: TRBV3-1/TRBV3-2
D gene: .
clone size: few
J gene: TRBJ1-1
CDR3 protein: CASSQETRMNTEAFF

V gene: TRBV18
D gene: TRBD1
clone size: once
J gene: TRBJ1-5
CDR3 protein: CASSPRQGANQPQHF

V gene: TRBV27
D gene: TRBD1
clone size: .
J gene: TRBJ1-1
CDR3 protein: CASSWGQGNSEAFF

V gene: TRBV5-8
D gene: .
clone size: .
J gene: TRBJ1-1
CDR3 protein: CASSLSTNEAFF

V gene: TRBV12-3/TRBV12-4
D gene: .
clone size: .
J gene: TRBJ1-2
CDR3 protein: CASSLRPLYGYTF

V gene: TRBV3-1/TRBV3-2
D gene: .
clone size: .
J gene: TRBJ2-5
CDR3 protein: CASSRSGEETQYF

V gene: TRBV7-3
D gene: .
clone size: .
J gene: TRBJ2-3
CDR3 protein: CASSTGTGANTQYF

V gene: TRBV5-8
D gene: .
clone size: .
J gene: TRBJ2-3
CDR3 protein: CASSLKRATDTQYF

V gene: TRBV28
D gene: TRBD1
clone size: few
J gene: TRBJ1-1
CDR3 protein: CASSETTGKRTEAFF

V gene: TRBV30
D gene: .
clone size: once
J gene: TRBJ1-1
CDR3 protein: CAWRLGTLNTEAFF